The 2 T cell receptor beta chains in this list originate from one sample, sequenced in a study of type 1 regulatory T cells. From the reads, TCRdb called clonotypes with MiXCR, one entry per CDR3 protein. This sample has 75,000 to 100,000 distinct CDR3 sequences, with 25% to 40% found just once. The specimen was CD4+ T cells, either the whole sample or a sorted fraction (not recorded which). The source of these receptors is a human donor in good health.

This clonotype has more than one count but fewer than ten. This chain connects TRBV29-1 to TRBJ1-2, with D possibly TRBD1 on 5 matching bases. The CDR3 extends over 11 amino acids. V shed 7 bases and J shed 7 bases, with 13 bases lying between them. Germline V gives CDR1 SQVTM, CDR2 ANQGSEA. The CDR3 nucleotides read TGCAGCGCAAGGGGATTCTCTGGCTACACCTTC. This gives the protein CSARGFSGYTF.

J is TRBJ2-3 and V is TRBV20-1; tentative D call: TRBD2 (5 bases). CDR1 is DFQATT and CDR2 is SNEGSKA in the germline V gene (reference sequence). V was shortened by 2 bases and J by 6 bases, with 12 bases between the two germline ends. The CDR3 loop spans 13 amino acids. CDR3 region: CSARMNWEDTQYF. The CDR3 DNA reads as TGCAGTGCTAGAATGAACTGGGAGGATACGCAGTATTTT.